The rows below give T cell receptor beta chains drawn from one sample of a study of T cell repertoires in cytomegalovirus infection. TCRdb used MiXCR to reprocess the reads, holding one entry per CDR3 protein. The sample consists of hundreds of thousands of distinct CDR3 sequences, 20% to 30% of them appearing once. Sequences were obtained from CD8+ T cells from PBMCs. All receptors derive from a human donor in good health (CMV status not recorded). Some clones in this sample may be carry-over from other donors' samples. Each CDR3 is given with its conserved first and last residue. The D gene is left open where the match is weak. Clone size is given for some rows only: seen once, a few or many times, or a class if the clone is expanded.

CDR3 DNA: TGCAGTGTCAGATCGGGTGGCACCGGGGAGCTGTTTTTT
CDR3 protein: CSVRSGGTGELFF
D gene: .
clone size: many
J gene: TRBJ2-2
V gene: TRBV20-1

CDR3 DNA: TGTGCCAGCAGTGCTAACACCTACGAGCAGTACTTC
CDR3 protein: CASSANTYEQYF
D gene: .
clone size: .
J gene: TRBJ2-7
V gene: TRBV6-1

CDR3 DNA: TGTGCCAGCAGACGGACTAGCGGGGGGGTAGGTGAGCAGTTCTTC
CDR3 protein: CASRRTSGGVGEQFF
D gene: TRBD2
clone size: many
J gene: TRBJ2-1
V gene: TRBV6-2/TRBV6-3

CDR3 DNA: TGTGCCAGCAGCCAAGAATGGGGGAAGGGCAATCAGCCCCAGCATTTT
CDR3 protein: CASSQEWGKGNQPQHF
D gene: .
clone size: few
J gene: TRBJ1-5
V gene: TRBV3-1

CDR3 DNA: TGTGCCATCAGTGAGTCAGGGGCCGAATCCTACGAGCAGTACTTC
CDR3 protein: CAISESGAESYEQYF
D gene: .
clone size: .
J gene: TRBJ2-7
V gene: TRBV10-3

CDR3 DNA: TGTGCCAGCAGCTTACCGACAGGGGTTAGGTTCTTC
CDR3 protein: CASSLPTGVRFF
D gene: TRBD1
clone size: few
J gene: TRBJ2-1
V gene: TRBV7-9

CDR3 DNA: TGTGCCAGCAGTCCGACGTTCGGAGGAGAGACCCAGTACTTC
CDR3 protein: CASSPTFGGETQYF
D gene: .
clone size: few
J gene: TRBJ2-5
V gene: TRBV28

CDR3 DNA: TGTGCCAGCAGACACGAAAATGATGCTAACTACGAGCAGTACTTC
CDR3 protein: CASRHENDANYEQYF
D gene: .
clone size: .
J gene: TRBJ2-7
V gene: TRBV14

CDR3 DNA: TGTGCCAGCAGCCAATTTAGTCCCATCGGGGAGAACACTGAAGCTTTCTTT
CDR3 protein: CASSQFSPIGENTEAFF
D gene: .
clone size: few
J gene: TRBJ1-1
V gene: TRBV14

CDR3 DNA: TGTGCCAGCAGCTTAGAGTCTGAAGCTTTCTTT
CDR3 protein: CASSLESEAFF
D gene: .
clone size: many
J gene: TRBJ1-1
V gene: TRBV7-6

CDR3 DNA: TGTGCCAGCAGTGAAAGGTGGCAGGGGTACGAAGCTTTCTTT
CDR3 protein: CASSERWQGYEAFF
D gene: .
clone size: many
J gene: TRBJ1-1
V gene: TRBV25-1

CDR3 DNA: TGCAGCGTGGAACTAGCGGGGGGTAAAAATGAGCAGTTCTTC
CDR3 protein: CSVELAGGKNEQFF
D gene: TRBD2
clone size: few
J gene: TRBJ2-1
V gene: TRBV29-1

CDR3 DNA: TGTGCCAGCAGTGGACAGGGGGCATTGTACAATGAGCAGTTCTTC
CDR3 protein: CASSGQGALYNEQFF
D gene: TRBD1
clone size: .
J gene: TRBJ2-1
V gene: TRBV6-6

CDR3 DNA: TGTGCCAGCAGCCTAGCGGGTGGAGGCGAGCAGTACTTC
CDR3 protein: CASSLAGGGEQYF
D gene: TRBD2
clone size: few
J gene: TRBJ2-7
V gene: TRBV7-9

CDR3 DNA: TGTGCCAGCAGTTACGGGTTGAAGGCTGACTATGGCTACACCTTC
CDR3 protein: CASSYGLKADYGYTF
D gene: .
clone size: .
J gene: TRBJ1-2
V gene: TRBV6-2/TRBV6-3

CDR3 DNA: TGCGCCAGCAGCCAAGTTGGATCAGGGGAGCTGTTTTTT
CDR3 protein: CASSQVGSGELFF
D gene: .
clone size: .
J gene: TRBJ2-2
V gene: TRBV4-1

CDR3 DNA: TGTGCCAGTAGTATTGAAGGGGGCGCCTACAATGAGCAGTTCTTC
CDR3 protein: CASSIEGGAYNEQFF
D gene: TRBD1
clone size: few
J gene: TRBJ2-1
V gene: TRBV19

CDR3 DNA: TGTGCCAGCAGTGAAGGGCAGGGGATAAATGAGCAGTTCTTC
CDR3 protein: CASSEGQGINEQFF
D gene: .
clone size: .
J gene: TRBJ2-1
V gene: TRBV2

CDR3 DNA: TGTGCCAGCAGCTTAGCCATCTACAATGAGCAGTTCTTC
CDR3 protein: CASSLAIYNEQFF
D gene: .
clone size: many
J gene: TRBJ2-1
V gene: TRBV7-2